This passage covers 20 T cell receptor beta chains from one sample sequenced in a study of blood T cell repertoires in COVID-19. Assay: immunoSEQ multiplex PCR; the TCRdb copy retains only in-frame clones and omits some. This table has 200,000 to 250,000 clones, approximately 91% appearing once. The specimen was peripheral blood. The receptors come from a woman aged 60 to 75 with acute or convalescent COVID-19.

The gene calls are TRBV5-4 and TRBJ2-3; D is uncertain. CDR1 is SGHNT and CDR2 is YYREEE in the germline V gene (reference sequence). The CDR3 has 13 amino acids. V was trimmed by 3 bases and J by 4 bases, leaving 9 bases between them. CDR3 loop: CASSYPFPDTQYF. The DNA of the CDR3 is TGTGCCAGCAGCTATCCTTTCCCAGATACGCAGTATTTT.

This clone appeared once. This chain joins TRBV15 and TRBJ2-2; D not resolved. The CDR3 runs to 14 residues. Germline V lookup: CDR1 LNHNV, CDR2 YYDKDF (reference sequence). V lost 5 bases, J lost 1 base, and 8 bases lay in between. The DNA of the CDR3 is TGTGCCACCAGCGGCAAAAGGAACACCGGGGAGCTGTTTTTT. Its translation: CATSGKRNTGELFF.

The chain employs TRBV6-1 and TRBJ2-3; D not certain. Trimming removed 2 bases at V and 1 base at J, with 7 bases between. The CDR3 sequence is 14 residues long. Germline V gene sequence: CDR1 MNHNS, CDR2 SASEGT. The CDR3 sequence: CASSERIRTDTQYF. The DNA for the CDR3 is TGTGCCAGCAGTGAACGTATTCGCACAGATACGCAGTATTTT.

This chain connects TRBV7-2 to TRBJ1-5, with D maybe TRBD1 (6 bases). The CDR3 contains 15 residues. V was shortened by 5 bases and J by 7 bases, with 18 bases between the two germline ends. In germline, CDR1 is SGHTA, CDR2 FQGNSA. In nucleotides, the CDR3 is TGTGCCAGCAGCACCATCGGGACAAACGGGCAGCCCCAGCATTTT. It codes for CASSTIGTNGQPQHF.

The rearrangement joins TRBV6-5 to TRBJ2-2; 11 nucleotides match TRBD2. The J segment lost 6 bases and the V segment lost 3 bases, leaving 6 bases of the junction unmatched. The CDR3 has 16 amino acids. Per the germline V gene, CDR1 is MNHEY and CDR2 is SVGAGI. The CDR3 protein is CASSYDSSGRAGELFF. CDR3 nucleotide sequence: TGTGCCAGCAGTTATGATAGTAGCGGGAGGGCCGGGGAGCTGTTTTTT.

In DNA, the CDR3 is TGTGCCAGTAGTAGCGGGGCCAGGGAGACCCAGTACTTC. Amino acids: CASSSGARETQYF. The rearrangement joins TRBV19 to TRBJ2-5; a weak D match, TRBD2 (6 bases). Between the trimmed V and J ends, which lost 4 bases and 5 bases, there was a span of 11 bases. This CDR3 comprises 13 residues. Germline V gene sequence: CDR1 LNHDA, CDR2 SQIVND (reference sequence).

The chain combines TRBV11-2 with TRBJ2-7; D call uncertain. The CDR3 has 13 residues. Trimming pared 1 base from V and 3 bases from J, leaving 7 bases between. Germline CDR1 reads SGHAT; CDR2 reads FQNNGV. The CDR3, as DNA: TGTGCCAGCAGCTTAGTGGCTCTCTACGAGCAGTACTTC. Translated: CASSLVALYEQYF.

The rearrangement uses TRBV7-8 and TRBJ2-2; D gene unclear. The CDR3 contains 15 residues. V dropped 1 base and J dropped 0 bases, with 6 bases sitting between them. Per germline, CDR1 SGHVS and CDR2 FQNEAQ. The CDR3 here is CASSLGVANTGELFF. The DNA of the CDR3 is TGTGCCAGCAGCTTAGGTGTAGCGAACACCGGGGAGCTGTTTTTT.

The gene calls are TRBV18 and TRBJ2-5, with 7 bases fitting TRBD2. Trimming at V came to 3 bases and at J to 5 bases, leaving 3 bases not matched to a gene. The CDR3 covers 13 residues. Germline CDR1 and CDR2: KGHSH and LQKENI. The DNA of the CDR3 is TGTGCCAGCTCACCCTCCGGGGGGGAGACCCAGTACTTC. Translating it yields CASSPSGGETQYF.

The chain combines TRBV28 with TRBJ1-2; the D is unclear. The CDR3 covers 13 residues. Germline V gene data show CDR1 as MDHEN and CDR2 as SYDVKM. Trimming shortened V by 7 bases and J by 4 bases, and 13 bases separated the two germline ends. The CDR3 reads CASIRQTGYGYTF. CDR3 sequence (DNA): TGTGCCAGCATACGGCAGACGGGCTATGGCTACACCTTC.

The chain is built from TRBV2 and TRBJ2-7, with D tentatively TRBD1 (6 bases). The ends were cut back, 8 bases at V and 0 bases at J, with 11 bases in the middle. CDR1 SNHLY and CDR2 FYNNEI come from the germline V gene. The CDR3 runs 13 residues. CDR3 nucleotides: TGTGCCAGCGCCGGGACACTCTCCTACGAGCAGTACTTC. Amino acid sequence: CASAGTLSYEQYF.

The chain links TRBV11-2 to TRBJ2-2; tentative D call: TRBD1 (6 bases). The CDR3 covers 16 residues. Germline V lookup: CDR1 SGHAT, CDR2 FQNNGV. The germline V and J ends were trimmed by 6 bases and 2 bases, with 16 bases remaining between them. CDR3 residues: CASSSHGGYNTGELFF. CDR3 sequence (DNA): TGTGCCAGCAGTTCCCATGGGGGCTACAACACCGGGGAGCTGTTTTTT. Full variable domain (missing parts from reference TRBV11-2 and TRBJ2-2): EAGVAQSPRYKIIEKRQSVAFWCNPISGHATLYWYQQILGQGPKLLIQFQNNGVVDDSQLPKDRFSAERLKGVDSTLKIQPAKLEDSAVYLCASSSHGGYNTGELFFGEGSRLTVL.

The CDR3 loop reads CASSLGGFNQPQHF. The CDR3 DNA reads TGTGCCAGCAGCTTGGGCGGGTTTAATCAGCCCCAGCATTTT. The chain is built from TRBV5-5 and TRBJ1-5; D uncertain. Germline-derived CDR1 and CDR2 are SGHKS and YYEKEE (reference sequence). The CDR3 length is 14 residues. Trimming took 0 bases from V and 4 from J, leaving 8 bases between them.

V gene TRBV18 combines with J gene TRBJ2-5, with D maybe TRBD2 (6 bases). The CDR3 extends over 15 amino acids. Deletions cut 6 bases from V and 2 bases from J, with 16 bases between. Germline V gene lookup returns CDR1 KGHSH and CDR2 LQKENI. The CDR3 nucleotides are TGTGCCAGCTCCCCGCTAGCGAGCTCGCAAGAGACCCAGTACTTC. It is translated as CASSPLASSQETQYF. The whole variable domain, filled in from reference TRBV18 and TRBJ2-5, reads NAGVMQNPRHLVRRRGQEARLRCSPMKGHSHVYWYRQLPEEGLKFMVYLQKENIIDESGMPKERFSAEFPKEGPSILRIQQVVRGDSAAYFCASSPLASSQETQYFGPGTRLLVL.

The CDR3 reads CASRTQGDATEAFF. CDR3 nucleotides: TGTGCCAGCAGGACACAGGGGGACGCGACTGAAGCTTTCTTT. The V gene is TRBV25-1, the J gene TRBJ1-1; the match to TRBD1 covers 8 bases. CDR1 is MGHDK and CDR2 is SYGVNS in the germline V gene. The CDR3 extends over 14 amino acids. The ends lost 6 bases at V and 5 bases at J; junction bases unmatched: 8.

The chain is built from TRBV5-4 and TRBJ2-1; D is unclear. Germline CDR1 reads SGHNT; CDR2 reads YYREEE (reference sequence). V lost 4 bases to trimming and J lost 8 bases, with 22 bases between them. The CDR3 covers 16 residues. CDR3 coding DNA: TGTGCCAGCAGCCCACAGCCTGAGCTGATTGATTATGAGCAGTTCTTC. As protein: CASSPQPELIDYEQFF.

The chain links TRBV6-1 to TRBJ2-1; 8 bases are shared with TRBD2. There are 14 residues in the CDR3. Trimming removed 3 bases from V and 7 bases from J; junction bases left unmatched: 5. Germline CDR1 reads MNHNS; CDR2 reads SASEGT. CDR3 bases: TGTGCCAGCAGTGAGAGCGGGAGTGGGAATGAGCAGTTCTTC. It yields the protein CASSESGSGNEQFF.

The rearrangement uses TRBV19 and TRBJ1-3, with unresolved D. Germline CDR1 reads LNHDA; CDR2 reads SQIVND (reference sequence). Trimming shortened V by 5 bases and J by 0 bases, and 11 bases separated the two germline ends. This CDR3 is 15 amino acids long. CDR3 sequence (DNA): TGTGCCAGTAGTCCCCGCGGACTCTCTGGAAACACCATATATTTT. The encoded protein is CASSPRGLSGNTIYF.

This clone turned up a few times. The chain employs TRBV7-2 and TRBJ2-7; 7 bases are shared with TRBD2. Germline V gene data show CDR1 as SGHTA and CDR2 as FQGNSA. The trim removed 2 bases at V and 2 bases at J, leaving 15 bases unmatched. The CDR3 is made up of 18 amino acids. The CDR3 spells CASSLRGEAGASTYEQYF. As DNA, the CDR3 is TGTGCCAGCAGCTTACGGGGCGAGGCGGGAGCCTCCACCTACGAGCAGTACTTC.

The chain is built from TRBV7-9 and TRBJ1-4; tentatively, D is TRBD1 (6 bases). CDR1 SEHNR and CDR2 FQNEAQ come from the germline V gene (reference sequence). The CDR3 loop spans 15 amino acids. V gave up 1 base and J gave up 7 bases, with 13 bases separating them. CDR3 sequence: CASSLVIQGGEKLFF. The CDR3 nucleotides read TGTGCCAGCAGCTTAGTGATACAGGGCGGTGAAAAACTGTTTTTT.